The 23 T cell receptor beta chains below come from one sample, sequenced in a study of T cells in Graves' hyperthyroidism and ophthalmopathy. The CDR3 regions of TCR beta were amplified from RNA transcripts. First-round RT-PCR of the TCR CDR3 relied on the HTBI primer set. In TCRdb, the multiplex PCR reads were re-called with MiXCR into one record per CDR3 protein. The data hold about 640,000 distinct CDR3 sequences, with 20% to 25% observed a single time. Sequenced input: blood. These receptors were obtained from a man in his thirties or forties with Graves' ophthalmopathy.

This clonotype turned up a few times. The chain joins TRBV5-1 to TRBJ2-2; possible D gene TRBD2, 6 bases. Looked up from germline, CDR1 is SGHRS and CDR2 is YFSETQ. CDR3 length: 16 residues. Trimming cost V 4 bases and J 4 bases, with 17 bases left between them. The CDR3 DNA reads TGCGCCAGCAGCCGCGGGGACCCCCACGGCACCGGGGAGCTGTTTTTT. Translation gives CASSRGDPHGTGELFF.

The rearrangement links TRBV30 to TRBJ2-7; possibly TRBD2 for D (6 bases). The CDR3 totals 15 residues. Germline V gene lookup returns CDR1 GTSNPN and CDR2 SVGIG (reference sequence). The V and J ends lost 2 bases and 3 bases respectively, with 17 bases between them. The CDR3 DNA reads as TGTGCCTGGAGTCCTCCGGGAGTTAGGCTCTACGAGCAGTACTTC. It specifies CAWSPPGVRLYEQYF.

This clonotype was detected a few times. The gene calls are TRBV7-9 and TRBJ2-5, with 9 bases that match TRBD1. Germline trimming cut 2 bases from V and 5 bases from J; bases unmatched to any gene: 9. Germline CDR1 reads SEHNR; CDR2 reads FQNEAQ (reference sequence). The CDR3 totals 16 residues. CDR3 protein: CASSLIRGQGVETQYF. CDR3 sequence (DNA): TGTGCCAGCAGCTTAATTAGGGGACAGGGTGTCGAGACCCAGTACTTC. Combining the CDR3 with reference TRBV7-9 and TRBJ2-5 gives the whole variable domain DTGVSQNPRHKITKRGQNVTFRCDPISEHNRLYWYRQTLGQGPEFLTYFQNEAQLEKSRLLSDRFSAERPKGSFSTLEIQRTEQGDSAMYLCASSLIRGQGVETQYFGPGTRLLVL.

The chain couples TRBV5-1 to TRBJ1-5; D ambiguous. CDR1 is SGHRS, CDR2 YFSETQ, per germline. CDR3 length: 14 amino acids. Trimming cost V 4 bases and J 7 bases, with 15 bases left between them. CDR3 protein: CASSQGQHGQPQHF. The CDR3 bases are TGCGCCAGCAGCCAAGGTCAGCATGGGCAGCCCCAGCATTTT.

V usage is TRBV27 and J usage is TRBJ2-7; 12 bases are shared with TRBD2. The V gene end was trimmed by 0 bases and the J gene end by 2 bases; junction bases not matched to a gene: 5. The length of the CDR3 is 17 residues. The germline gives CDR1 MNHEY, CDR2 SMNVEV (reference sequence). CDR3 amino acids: CASSLSASSGRAYEQYF. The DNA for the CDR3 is TGTGCCAGCAGTTTATCAGCCTCTAGCGGGAGGGCCTACGAGCAGTACTTC.

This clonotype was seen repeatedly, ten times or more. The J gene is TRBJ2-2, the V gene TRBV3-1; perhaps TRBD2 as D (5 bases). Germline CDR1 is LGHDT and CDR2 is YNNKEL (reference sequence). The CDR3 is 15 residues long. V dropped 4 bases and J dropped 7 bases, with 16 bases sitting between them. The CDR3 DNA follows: TGTGCCAGCAGCCCCTACGAGGGAGCGGTCGGGGAGCTGTTTTTT. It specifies CASSPYEGAVGELFF.

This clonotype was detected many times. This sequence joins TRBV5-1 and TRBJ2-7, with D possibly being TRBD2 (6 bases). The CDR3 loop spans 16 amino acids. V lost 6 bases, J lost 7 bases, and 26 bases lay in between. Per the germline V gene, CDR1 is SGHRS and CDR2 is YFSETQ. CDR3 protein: CASTSQAGRSSGEQYF. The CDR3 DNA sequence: TGCGCCAGCACCTCACAGGCGGGGCGATCTTCGGGGGAGCAGTACTTC.

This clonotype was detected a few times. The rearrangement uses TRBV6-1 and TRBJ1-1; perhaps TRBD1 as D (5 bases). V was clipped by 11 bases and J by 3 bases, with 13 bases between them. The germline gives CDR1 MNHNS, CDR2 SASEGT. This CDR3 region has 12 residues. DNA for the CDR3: TGTGCCGGGGGACGGCGTGACACTGAAGCTTTCTTT. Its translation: CAGGRRDTEAFF.

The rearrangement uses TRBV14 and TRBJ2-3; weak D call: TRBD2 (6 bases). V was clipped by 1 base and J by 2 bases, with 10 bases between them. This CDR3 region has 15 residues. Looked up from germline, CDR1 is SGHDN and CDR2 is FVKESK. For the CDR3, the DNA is TGTGCCAGCAGCCAAGCTGCGGGGCTCACAGATACGCAGTATTTT. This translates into CASSQAAGLTDTQYF.

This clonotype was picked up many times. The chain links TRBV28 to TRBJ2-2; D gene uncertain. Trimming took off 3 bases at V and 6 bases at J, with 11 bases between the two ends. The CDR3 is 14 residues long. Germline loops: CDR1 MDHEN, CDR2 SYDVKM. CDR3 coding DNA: TGTGCCAGCAGTTTTCTGGGGATCCCCGGGGAGCTGTTTTTT. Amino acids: CASSFLGIPGELFF.

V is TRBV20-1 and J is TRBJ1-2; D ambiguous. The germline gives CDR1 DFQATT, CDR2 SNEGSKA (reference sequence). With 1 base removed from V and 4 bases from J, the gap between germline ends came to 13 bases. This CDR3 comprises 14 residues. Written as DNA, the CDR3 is TGCAGTGCTAGAGTCACGCAAACTAGCTATGGCTACACCTTC. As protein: CSARVTQTSYGYTF.

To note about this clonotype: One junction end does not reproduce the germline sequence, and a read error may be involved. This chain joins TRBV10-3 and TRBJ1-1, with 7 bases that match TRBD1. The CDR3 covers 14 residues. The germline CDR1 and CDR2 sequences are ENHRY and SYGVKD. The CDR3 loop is CGISDQGGGTEAFF. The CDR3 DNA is TGTGGCATCAGTGATCAGGGGGGGGGCACTGAAGCTTTCTTT.

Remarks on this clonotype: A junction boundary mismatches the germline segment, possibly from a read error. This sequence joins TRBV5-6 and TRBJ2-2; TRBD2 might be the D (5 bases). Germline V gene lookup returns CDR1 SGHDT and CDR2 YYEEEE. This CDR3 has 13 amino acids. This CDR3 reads CASSFANTGELLF. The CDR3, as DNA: TGTGCCAGCAGCTTCGCGAACACCGGGGAGCTGCTTTTT.

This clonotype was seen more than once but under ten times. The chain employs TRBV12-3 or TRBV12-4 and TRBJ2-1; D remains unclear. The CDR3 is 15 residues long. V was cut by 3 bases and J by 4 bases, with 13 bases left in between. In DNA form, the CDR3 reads TGTGCCAGCAGTTTTGACCCTCGGTTGTACAATGAGCAGTTCTTC. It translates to CASSFDPRLYNEQFF.

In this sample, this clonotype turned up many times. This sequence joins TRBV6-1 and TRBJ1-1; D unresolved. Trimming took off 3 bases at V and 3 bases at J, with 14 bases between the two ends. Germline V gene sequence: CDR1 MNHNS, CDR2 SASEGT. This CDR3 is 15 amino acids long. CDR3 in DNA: TGTGCCAGCAGTGATCAGGCCTTACCTCACACTGAAGCTTTCTTT. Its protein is CASSDQALPHTEAFF.

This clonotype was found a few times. CDR3: CASSVEVEAKAFF. The CDR3 DNA follows: TGTGCCAGCAGCGTAGAGGTCGAGGCAAAGGCTTTCTTT. The genes are TRBV9 and TRBJ1-1; no clear D gene. The CDR3 is 13 amino acids. The germline V gene has CDR1 SGDLS and CDR2 YYNGEE. V was cut by 0 bases and J by 11 bases, with 14 bases left in between.

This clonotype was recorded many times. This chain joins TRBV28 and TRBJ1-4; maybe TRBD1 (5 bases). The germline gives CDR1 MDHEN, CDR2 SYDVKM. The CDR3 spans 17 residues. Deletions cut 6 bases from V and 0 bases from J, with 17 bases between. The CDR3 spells CASRLPPDSATNEKLFF. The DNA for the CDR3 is TGTGCCAGCAGGCTACCGCCCGACAGTGCAACTAATGAAAAACTGTTTTTT.

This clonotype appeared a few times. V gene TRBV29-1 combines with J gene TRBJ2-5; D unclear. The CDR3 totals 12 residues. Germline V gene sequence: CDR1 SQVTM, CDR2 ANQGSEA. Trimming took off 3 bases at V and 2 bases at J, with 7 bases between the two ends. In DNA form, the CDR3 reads TGCAGCGTTGACTGGCCTCAAGAGACCCAGTACTTC. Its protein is CSVDWPQETQYF.

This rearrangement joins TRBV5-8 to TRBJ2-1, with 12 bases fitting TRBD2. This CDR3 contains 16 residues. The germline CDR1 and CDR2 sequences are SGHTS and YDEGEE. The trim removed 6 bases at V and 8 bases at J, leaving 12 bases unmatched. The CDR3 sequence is CASTWPASGRVDEQFF. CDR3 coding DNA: TGTGCCAGCACCTGGCCCGCTAGCGGGAGGGTGGATGAGCAGTTCTTC.

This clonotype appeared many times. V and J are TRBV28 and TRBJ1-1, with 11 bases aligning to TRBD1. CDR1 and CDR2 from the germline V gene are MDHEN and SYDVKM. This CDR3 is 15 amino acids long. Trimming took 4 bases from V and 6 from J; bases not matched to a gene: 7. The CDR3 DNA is TGTGCCAGCAGTTCAGGACAGGGGGCTTCCCCTGAAGCTTTCTTT. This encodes CASSSGQGASPEAFF.

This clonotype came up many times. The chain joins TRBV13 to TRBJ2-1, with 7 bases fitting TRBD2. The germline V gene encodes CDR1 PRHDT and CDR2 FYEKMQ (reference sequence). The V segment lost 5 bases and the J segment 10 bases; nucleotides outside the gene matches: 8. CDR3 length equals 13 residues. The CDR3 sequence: CASSHGTGGEQFF. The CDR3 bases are TGTGCCAGCAGCCACGGGACGGGAGGCGAGCAGTTCTTC.

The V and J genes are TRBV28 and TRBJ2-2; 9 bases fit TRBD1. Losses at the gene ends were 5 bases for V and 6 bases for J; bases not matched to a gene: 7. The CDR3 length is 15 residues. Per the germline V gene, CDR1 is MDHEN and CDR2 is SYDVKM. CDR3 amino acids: CASSPDRGRAGELFF. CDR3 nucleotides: TGTGCCAGCAGTCCTGACAGGGGGAGGGCCGGGGAGCTGTTTTTT.

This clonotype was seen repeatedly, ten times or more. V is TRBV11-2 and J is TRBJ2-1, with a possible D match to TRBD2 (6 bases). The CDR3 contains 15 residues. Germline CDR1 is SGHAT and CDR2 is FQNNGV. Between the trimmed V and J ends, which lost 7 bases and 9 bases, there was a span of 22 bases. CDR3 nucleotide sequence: TGTGCCAGCATCAGGACGGGGTCCTACGGGGGTGAGCAGTTCTTC. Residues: CASIRTGSYGGEQFF.